This entry lists 10 T cell receptor beta chains sequenced from one sample in a study of spatial heterogeneity in lung cancer. TCRdb passed the 5' RACE reads through MiXCR, listing each CDR3 protein once. The repertoire includes 60,000 to 85,000 distinct CDR3 sequences, 8% to 9.5% of them detected once, and roughly 1.9% sits in the top ten. Time point in this sample: blood at routine non-recurrence follow-up after resection. The sequencing used PBMCs, collected at follow-up. The receptor source for this set is a female donor with early-stage non-small cell lung cancer.

This clonotype showed up just a few times. The V and J genes are TRBV6-6 and TRBJ1-4, with no clear D. The germline V gene encodes CDR1 MNHNY and CDR2 SVGAGI (reference sequence). Trimming shortened V by 4 bases and J by 3 bases, and 9 bases separated the two germline ends. The CDR3 is 14 residues long. In DNA form, the CDR3 reads TGTGCCAGCAGTTTCGACCCTCCTAATGAAAAACTGTTTTTT. It translates to CASSFDPPNEKLFF.

The V gene is TRBV5-1, the J gene TRBJ2-3, with 8 nucleotides matching TRBD2. V lost 3 bases to trimming and J lost 1 base; unmatched junction nucleotides: 7. CDR3 length equals 16 residues. Germline V CDR1 and CDR2: SGHRS, YFSETQ. The CDR3 DNA reads as TGCGCCAGCAGCTCGGGACTAGTGGGTCGCACAGATACGCAGTATTTT. Translation gives CASSSGLVGRTDTQYF.

This clonotype was detected ten times or more. The chain recombines TRBV2 with TRBJ2-1, with 15 nucleotides matching TRBD2. This CDR3 contains 15 residues. V lost 7 bases and J lost 7; bases outside the gene matches: 5. Germline CDR1 is SNHLY and CDR2 is FYNNEI. The CDR3 region has the DNA TGTGCCAGCACCAGGACTAGCGGGAGGGATAATGAGCAGTTCTTC. It translates to CASTRTSGRDNEQFF.

The chain employs TRBV4-1 and TRBJ1-1; 7 bases fit TRBD1. V lost 9 bases, J lost 6 bases, and 7 bases stayed unmatched. There are 12 residues in the CDR3. Germline CDR1 is MGHRA and CDR2 is YSYEKL. The CDR3 region is CASKRGGAEAFF. The CDR3 DNA sequence: TGCGCCAGTAAGAGAGGGGGCGCTGAAGCTTTCTTT.

Ten or more counts support this clonotype. The chain employs TRBV20-1 and TRBJ2-1; the match to TRBD2 covers 8 bases. Germline values: CDR1 DFQATT, CDR2 SNEGSKA (reference sequence). The CDR3 extends over 14 amino acids. The V gene end was trimmed by 3 bases and the J gene end by 8 bases; junction bases not matched to a gene: 9. The CDR3 reads CSASSREGRDEQFF. The CDR3 nucleotides read TGCAGTGCTAGTAGTCGGGAGGGCCGCGATGAGCAGTTCTTC.

This clonotype appeared many times. The chain recombines TRBV3-1 with TRBJ2-3; the match to TRBD2 covers 11 bases. CDR1 and CDR2 (germline): LGHDT, YNNKEL (reference sequence). J gave up 0 bases and V 4 bases, and 6 bases lay outside the gene matches. This CDR3 region has 17 residues. The CDR3 bases are TGTGCCAGCAGCCGGCCCGGACTAGCGGGCAGCACAGATACGCAGTATTTT. Amino acids: CASSRPGLAGSTDTQYF.

This clonotype occurred many times. The rearrangement links TRBV6-5 to TRBJ2-4; D is unclear. The germline V and J ends were trimmed by 6 bases and 2 bases, with 11 bases remaining between them. The CDR3 length is 14 residues. Germline V gives CDR1 MNHEY, CDR2 SVGAGI. The CDR3 loop reads CASRSTISKNIQYF. The CDR3 region has the DNA TGTGCCAGCAGGTCGACAATATCCAAAAACATTCAGTACTTC.

Many counts were recorded for this clonotype. The CDR3 here is CASSLELGQGLGEQYF. The CDR3, as DNA: TGCGCCAGCAGCTTGGAACTTGGACAGGGTTTAGGCGAGCAGTACTTC. The chain couples TRBV5-1 to TRBJ2-7, with 8 bases lining up with TRBD1. Germline CDR1 is SGHRS and CDR2 is YFSETQ. V lost 0 bases, J lost 6 bases, and 11 bases stayed unmatched. This CDR3 spans 16 amino acids.

This clonotype has a handful of counts. The genes are TRBV7-3 and TRBJ2-1; weak D call: TRBD2 (6 bases). Germline CDR1 and CDR2: SGHTA and FQGTGA. Trimming removed 5 bases at V and 2 bases at J, with 13 bases between. The CDR3 covers 15 residues. CDR3 DNA sequence: TGTGCCAGCAGCCCACAAGGAGGGGCCTACAATGAGCAGTTCTTC. Residues: CASSPQGGAYNEQFF.

This clonotype has at least ten counts. This chain links TRBV7-3 with TRBJ2-1; 9 bases align to TRBD2. The CDR3 sequence is 15 residues long. Germline V gene sequence: CDR1 SGHTA, CDR2 FQGTGA. J gave up 5 bases and V 5 bases, and 7 bases lay outside the gene matches. CDR3 bases: TGTGCCAGCAGCCCCCTTAGCGGGGGAAACAATGAGCAGTTCTTC. Its translation is CASSPLSGGNNEQFF.